Listed here is a single T cell receptor (beta chain). Cohorts were determined from participant-reported clinical history. The data are from a study of blood T cell repertoires in COVID-19. Whole-study context: The origin of the acute and convalescent COVID-19 samples was the United States, Italy and Spain.

Trimming cost V 7 bases and J 10 bases, with 14 bases left between them. CDR3 length equals 13 residues. CDR1 and CDR2 from the germline V gene are SNHLY and FYNNEI. Source study methods: For nucleated cells, counts were estimated from reference gene primer amplification. The assay was immunoSEQ multiplex PCR, and TCRdb's table has in-frame clones only and misses some. V and J calls and clone size are as listed in that table; D and trimming were resolved from the DNA. The sample holds approximately 120,000 clones, roughly four fifths seen once. V is TRBV2 and J is TRBJ1-6; unclear D gene. Sample: PBMCs or T cells enriched from blood (not recorded which). The clonotype comes from a man aged 25 to 40 who had recovered from COVID-19. The CDR3 bases are TGTGCCAGCAAGTCTGAAGGGAGATCACCCCTCCACTTT. Its translation is CASKSEGRSPLHF.